This T cell receptor (beta chain) was identified in a study of CD8+ T cells in alopecia areata. The sequencing template was cDNA reverse transcribed from extracted RNA. Profiled with immunoSEQ multiplex PCR; TCRdb holds only in-frame clones, not every one. The table records a few hundred thousand clones, about three fifths of them present only once. In this sample, this clone turned up a few times. Described treatment: oral pan-JAK inhibitor, 5-10 mg twice daily. The length of the CDR3 is 13 residues. Trimming took 6 bases from V and 4 from J, leaving 8 bases between them. Germline CDR1 and CDR2: SGHRS and YFSETQ.

This TCR was recovered from a human donor with alopecia areata. This material consisted of CD4+ T cells sorted from blood, taken around week 54, from a patient treated with tofacitinib. The V call is TRBV5-1, the J call TRBJ2-6; D not resolved. The CDR3: CASTESGANVLTF. The CDR3 region has the DNA TGCGCCAGCACTGAGTCCGGGGCCAACGTCCTGACTTTC. Based on the CDR3 plus reference TRBV5-1 and TRBJ2-6, the full variable domain is KAGVTQTPRYLIKTRGQQVTLSCSPISGHRSVSWYQQTPGQGLQFLFEYFSETQRNKGNFPGRFSGRQFSNSRSEMNVSTLELGDSALYLCASTESGANVLTFGAGSRLTVL.